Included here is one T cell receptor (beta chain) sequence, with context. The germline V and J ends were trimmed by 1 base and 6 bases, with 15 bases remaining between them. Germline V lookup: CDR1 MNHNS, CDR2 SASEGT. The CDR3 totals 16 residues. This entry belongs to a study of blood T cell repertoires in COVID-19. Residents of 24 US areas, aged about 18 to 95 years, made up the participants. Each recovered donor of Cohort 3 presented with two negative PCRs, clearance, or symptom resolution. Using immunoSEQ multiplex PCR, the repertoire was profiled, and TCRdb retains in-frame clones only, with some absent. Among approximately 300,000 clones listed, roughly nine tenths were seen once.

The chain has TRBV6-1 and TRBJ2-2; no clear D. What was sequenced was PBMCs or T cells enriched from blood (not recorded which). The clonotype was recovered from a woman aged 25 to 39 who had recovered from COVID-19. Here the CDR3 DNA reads TGTGCCAGCAGTGAAGACTTAGCTCCGTCCCCCGGGGAGCTGTTTTTT. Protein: CASSEDLAPSPGELFF.